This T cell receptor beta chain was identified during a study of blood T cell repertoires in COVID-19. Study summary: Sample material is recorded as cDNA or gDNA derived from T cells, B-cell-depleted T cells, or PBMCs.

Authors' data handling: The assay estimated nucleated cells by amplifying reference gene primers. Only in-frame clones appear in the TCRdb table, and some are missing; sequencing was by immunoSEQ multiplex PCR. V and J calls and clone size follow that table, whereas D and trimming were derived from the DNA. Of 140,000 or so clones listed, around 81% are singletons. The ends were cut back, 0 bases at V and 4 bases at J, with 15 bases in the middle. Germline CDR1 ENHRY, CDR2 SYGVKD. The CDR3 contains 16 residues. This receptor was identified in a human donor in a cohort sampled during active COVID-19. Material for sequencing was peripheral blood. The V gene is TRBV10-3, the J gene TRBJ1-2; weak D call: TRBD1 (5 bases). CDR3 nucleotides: TGTGCCATCAGTGAGTCCCCCAGGGAATTAATCTATGGCTACACCTTC. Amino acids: CAISESPRELIYGYTF.